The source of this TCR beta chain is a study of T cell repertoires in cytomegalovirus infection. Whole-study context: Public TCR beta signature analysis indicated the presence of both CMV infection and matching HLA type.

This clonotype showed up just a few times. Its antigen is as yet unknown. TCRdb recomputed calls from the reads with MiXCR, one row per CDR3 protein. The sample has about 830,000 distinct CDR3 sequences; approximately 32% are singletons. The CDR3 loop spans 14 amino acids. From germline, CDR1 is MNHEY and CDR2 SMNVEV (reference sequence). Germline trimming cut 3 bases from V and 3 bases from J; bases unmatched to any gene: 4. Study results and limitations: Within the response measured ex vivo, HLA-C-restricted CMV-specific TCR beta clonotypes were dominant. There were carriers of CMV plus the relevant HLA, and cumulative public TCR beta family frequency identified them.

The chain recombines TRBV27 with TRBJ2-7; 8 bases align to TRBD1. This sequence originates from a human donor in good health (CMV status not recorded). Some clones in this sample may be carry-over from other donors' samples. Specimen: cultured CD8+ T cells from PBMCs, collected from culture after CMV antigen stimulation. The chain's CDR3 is CASSFQGAIYEQYF. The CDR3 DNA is TGTGCCAGCAGTTTTCAGGGGGCTATCTACGAGCAGTACTTC.